Below, 10 T cell receptor beta chains from the same sample are listed, as sequenced in a study of shared clonotypes between healthy human individuals. The table came from immunoSEQ multiplex PCR; TCRdb's copy has only in-frame clones and leaves some out. The sample contains a few million clones, around 95% of which appear only once. The sequenced sample was naive CD4+ T cells sorted from blood. Regarding subset: CD45RA+ positively selected. Source of these receptors: a man aged 18 to 30 in good health.

The chain carries TRBV7-2 and TRBJ2-3, with D maybe TRBD2 (5 bases). Germline V gives CDR1 SGHTA, CDR2 FQGNSA. CDR3 length: 14 amino acids. The V end was cut by 5 bases, the J end by 0 bases, with 9 bases between. The CDR3 region is CASSPERSTDTQYF. CDR3 DNA sequence: TGTGCCAGCAGCCCCGAGCGGAGCACAGATACGCAGTATTTT.

The V gene is TRBV10-2, the J gene TRBJ1-2, with D tentatively TRBD1 (5 bases). Looked up from germline, CDR1 is WSHSY and CDR2 is SAAADI. The CDR3 consists of 16 residues. V was trimmed by 2 bases and J by 4 bases, leaving 17 bases between them. This chain's CDR3 is CASSERVRGAGYGYTF. CDR3 in DNA: TGCGCCAGCAGTGAGAGGGTCCGGGGCGCCGGCTATGGCTACACCTTC.

The gene calls are TRBV10-2 and TRBJ1-6; D is undetermined. This CDR3 has 15 residues. In germline, CDR1 is WSHSY, CDR2 SAAADI. Trimming took 2 bases from V and 7 from J, leaving 12 bases between them. Written as DNA, the CDR3 is TGCGCCAGCAGTGAGGTGCAGGCGGGAAATTCACCCCTCCACTTT. Translating gives CASSEVQAGNSPLHF.

The CDR3 spells CASSPPVWYEQYF. The CDR3 DNA sequence: TGTGCCAGCAGCCCACCTGTTTGGTACGAGCAGTACTTC. The chain combines TRBV28 with TRBJ2-7; D remains unclear. V lost 6 bases and J 4 bases, leaving 13 bases between the germline ends. Germline V gene data show CDR1 as MDHEN and CDR2 as SYDVKM. There are 13 residues in the CDR3.

The chain carries TRBV5-1 and TRBJ2-7; 9 bases are a match to TRBD1. The CDR3 has 14 residues. Germline loops: CDR1 SGHRS, CDR2 YFSETQ. V shed 4 bases, J shed 5 bases, and the junction held 7 bases outside the gene matches. The CDR3 DNA follows: TGCGCCAGCAGCATTACAGGGGGCGGGAACGAGCAGTACTTC. It is translated as CASSITGGGNEQYF.

This chain connects TRBV6-1 to TRBJ2-3, with TRBD1 matching 9 bases. Germline lookup yields CDR1 MNHNS and CDR2 SASEGT. The CDR3 contains 17 residues. The junction had 6 bases not matched to a gene; V was cut back by 1 base and J by 1 base. The CDR3 is CASSEEGTGRGTDTQYF. CDR3 DNA sequence: TGTGCCAGCAGTGAAGAGGGGACAGGGCGCGGCACAGATACGCAGTATTTT.

As regards this clone: Other DNA sequences in this specimen translate into the identical CDR3. The chain combines TRBV6-5 with TRBJ1-2; D is uncertain. The CDR3 consists of 14 residues. Germline CDR1 reads MNHEY; CDR2 reads SVGAGI. The ends were cut back, 0 bases at V and 8 bases at J, with 13 bases in the middle. In DNA form, the CDR3 reads TGTGCCAGCAGTTACTCGGTTACGGGGTACGGCTACACCTTC. The encoded protein is CASSYSVTGYGYTF.

CDR3 protein: CASSLTGGRNTGELFF. For the CDR3, the DNA is TGTGCCAGCAGCCTGACAGGGGGGCGAAACACCGGGGAGCTGTTTTTT. This chain uses TRBV28 with TRBJ2-2; TRBD1 aligns across 9 bases. V trimming: 6 bases; J trimming: 2 bases; junction bases outside the gene matches: 7. The V gene's germline CDR1 is MDHEN and CDR2 SYDVKM. This CDR3 spans 16 amino acids.

The CDR3: CATDQVTNSPLHF. The CDR3 nucleotides are TGTGCCACCGACCAGGTTACGAATTCACCCCTCCACTTT. The chain has TRBV6-1 and TRBJ1-6; D gene uncertain. This CDR3 is built from 13 residues. Trimming shortened V by 10 bases and J by 7 bases, and 14 bases separated the two germline ends. Per the germline V gene, CDR1 is MNHNS and CDR2 is SASEGT.

DNA of the CDR3: TGTGCCAGACAGGGGGCGCGCGGTGAAAAACTGTTTTTT. Translating it yields CARQGARGEKLFF. This sequence joins TRBV2 and TRBJ1-4; 9 bases align to TRBD1. Trimming at V came to 9 bases and at J to 7 bases, leaving 6 bases not matched to a gene. CDR3 length: 13 amino acids. Germline CDR1 is SNHLY and CDR2 is FYNNEI.